This T cell receptor beta chain was captured by sequencing in a study of T cell responses to AZD1222 COVID-19 vaccine (dated by TCRdb to the early 2020s). Turning to the overall study: AZD1222 recipients with second doses at about 4 weeks or about 12 weeks were pooled, because spike-specific TCR depth and breadth did not differ between schedules. A total of around 240 trial participants underwent TCR sequencing, of whom some 210 received two doses of AZD1222 and some 25 received two doses of the MenACWY control vaccine. Trial participants were enrolled by age into subgroups of 18-55, 56-69 and 70-plus years, and about 150, 27 and 61 TCR-sequenced participants, respectively, were included in these subgroups.

Beyond this particular receptor, the publication reports: Participants were mostly white British, with more females than males. The authors suggested clonal diversity may have been underestimated. The 56-69-year group was small, and its depth increase did not reach significance, likely because of low power. Spike-specific TCR breadth and depth rose significantly after two AZD1222 doses compared with day 0 and with MenACWY recipients. No day 14 peak-response samples were available, so repertoires were characterized only after the peak T cell response. Only a handful of AZD1222 recipients were SARS-CoV-2 seropositive at baseline, limiting conclusions about previously exposed vaccinees. CD4 TCRs associated with the vaccine covered the entire spike protein, and the dominant responses were in regions 160-218 and 743-854. Nearly half of unique spike-specific TCRs reportedly recognized epitopes outside regions mutated in the B.1.351 and B.1.1.7 variants.

This specimen's time point label, interpreted: baseline before first vaccination. Vaccinee samples came from UK trials COV001 and COV002, including a single-blind randomized controlled phase 2/3 trial of AZD1222 (ChAdOx1 nCoV-19) in healthy adults. Trial participant PBMC samples were collected at day 0 and day 28 after the second dose for TCRbeta chain sequencing. For this clone: No cognate antigen has been identified for it. Nothing much larger sits one base from this clone, and base qualities are not available.

The CDR3 regions of human TCRbeta chains were subjected to immunosequencing. The authors' pipeline ran thus. Repertoire TCRs were checked for matches against a reference library of SARS-CoV-2-specific TCRs that had been generated using the MIRA antigen-specificity platform. Breadth was defined as the fraction of unique TCRs that were SARS-CoV-2-associated, and depth was defined as the fraction of total T cells that were SARS-CoV-2-associated. Using the MIRA data, each spike-specific TCR was assigned both to the spike region to which the TCR was reactive and to a CD4 or CD8 class. Log10-transformed breadth and depth values were compared by one-way ANOVA with Sidak's multiple comparisons tests. TCRdb provides this immuneACCESS table in a form limited to in-frame rearrangements. Some clones are lacking; in checked studies, under half of them reflect an unresolved V gene, and why the rest are absent is not known. The V and J calls and clone size come from that table; D and trimming were worked out from the DNA. The sample table contains approximately 150,000 clones; only one count was recorded for approximately 88% of them. Together, the top ten hold around 2.3% of the sample.

Sequenced here: peripheral blood, sampled on day 0 of AZD1222 vaccination. The receptor comes from an adult in good health.

The CDR3: CASSHGGSGGETQYF. The DNA sequence is as follows: TGTGCCAGCAGCCACGGCGGGAGCGGGGGGGAGACCCAGTACTTC. This receptor chain uses TRBV4-2 and TRBJ2-5, with 9 middle bases fitting TRBD2. Inclusive of the bounding cysteine and phenylalanine, the CDR3 is 15 residues long. Here the CDR3 DNA is all that survives: 45 bases in frame from base 1. The germline V gene supplies CDR1 LGHNA and CDR2 YNFKEQ. The V end gives up 3 bases and the J end 5 bases, leaving 7 bases in the junction not matched to a gene.